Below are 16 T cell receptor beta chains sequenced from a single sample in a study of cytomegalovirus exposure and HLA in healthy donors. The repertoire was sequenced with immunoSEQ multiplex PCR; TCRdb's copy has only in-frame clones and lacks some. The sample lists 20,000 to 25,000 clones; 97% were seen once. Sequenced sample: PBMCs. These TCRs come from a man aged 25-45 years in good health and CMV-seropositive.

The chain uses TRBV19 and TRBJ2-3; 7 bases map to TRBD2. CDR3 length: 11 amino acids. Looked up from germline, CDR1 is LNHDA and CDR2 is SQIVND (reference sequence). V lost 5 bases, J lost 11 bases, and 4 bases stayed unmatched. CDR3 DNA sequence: TGTGCCAGTAGTTTCGGACTAGGGCAGTATTTT. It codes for CASSFGLGQYF. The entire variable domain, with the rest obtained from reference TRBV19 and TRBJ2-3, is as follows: DGGITQSPKYLFRKEGQNVTLSCEQNLNHDAMYWYRQDPGQGLRLIYYSQIVNDFQKGDIAEGYSVSREKKESFPLTVTSAQKNPTAFYLCASSFGLGQYFGPGTRLTVL.

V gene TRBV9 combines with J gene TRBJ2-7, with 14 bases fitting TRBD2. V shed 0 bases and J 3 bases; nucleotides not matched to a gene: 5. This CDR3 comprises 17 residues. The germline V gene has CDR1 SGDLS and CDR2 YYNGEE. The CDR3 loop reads CASSVGLAGGDRYEQYF. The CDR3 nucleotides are TGTGCCAGCAGCGTAGGACTAGCGGGAGGGGATCGCTACGAGCAGTACTTC.

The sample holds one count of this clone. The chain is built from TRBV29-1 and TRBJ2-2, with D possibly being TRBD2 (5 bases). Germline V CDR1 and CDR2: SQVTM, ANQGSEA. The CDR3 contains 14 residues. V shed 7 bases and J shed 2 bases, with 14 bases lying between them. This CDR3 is CSAEGSPNTGELFF. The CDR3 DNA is TGCAGCGCCGAGGGCAGCCCTAACACCGGGGAGCTGTTTTTT.

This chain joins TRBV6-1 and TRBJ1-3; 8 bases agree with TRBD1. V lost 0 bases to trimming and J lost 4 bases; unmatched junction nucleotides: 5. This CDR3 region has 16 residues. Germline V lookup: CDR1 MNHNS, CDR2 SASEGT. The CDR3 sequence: CASSEARGTGGNTIYF. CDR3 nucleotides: TGTGCCAGCAGTGAAGCGAGGGGGACAGGCGGAAACACCATATATTTT.

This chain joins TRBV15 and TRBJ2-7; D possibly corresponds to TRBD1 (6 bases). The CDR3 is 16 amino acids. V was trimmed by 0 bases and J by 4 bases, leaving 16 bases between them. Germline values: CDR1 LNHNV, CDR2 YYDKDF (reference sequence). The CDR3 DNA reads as TGTGCCACCAGCAGAGATAGGGGGACAATGAGATACGAGCAGTACTTC. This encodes CATSRDRGTMRYEQYF.

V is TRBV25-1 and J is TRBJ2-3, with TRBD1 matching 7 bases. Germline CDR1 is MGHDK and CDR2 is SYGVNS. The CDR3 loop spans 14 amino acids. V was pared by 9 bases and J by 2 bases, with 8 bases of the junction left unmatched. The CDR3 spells CASKGTEATDTQYF. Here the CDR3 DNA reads TGTGCCAGTAAAGGGACAGAGGCCACAGATACGCAGTATTTT. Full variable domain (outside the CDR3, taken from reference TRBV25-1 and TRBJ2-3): EADIYQTPRYLVIGTGKKITLECSQTMGHDKMYWYQQDPGMELHLIHYSYGVNSTEKGDLSSESTVSRIRTEHFPLTLESARPSHTSQYLCASKGTEATDTQYFGPGTRLTVL.

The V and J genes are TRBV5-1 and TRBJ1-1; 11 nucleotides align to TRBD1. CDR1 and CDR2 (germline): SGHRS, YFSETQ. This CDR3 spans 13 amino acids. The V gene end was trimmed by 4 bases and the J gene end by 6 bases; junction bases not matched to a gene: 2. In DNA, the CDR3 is TGCGCCAGCAGCCTGGGACAGGGGGCTGAAGCTTTCTTT. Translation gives CASSLGQGAEAFF.

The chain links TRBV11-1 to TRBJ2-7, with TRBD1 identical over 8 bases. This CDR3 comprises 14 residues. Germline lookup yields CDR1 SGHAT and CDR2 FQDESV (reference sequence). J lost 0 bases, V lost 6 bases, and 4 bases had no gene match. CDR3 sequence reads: CASRGTGGSYEQYF. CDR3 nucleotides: TGTGCCAGCAGGGGAACAGGGGGCTCCTACGAGCAGTACTTC. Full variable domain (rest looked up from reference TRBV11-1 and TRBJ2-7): EAEVAQSPRYKITEKSQAVAFWCDPISGHATLYWYRQILGQGPELLVQFQDESVVDDSQLPKDRFSAERLKGVDSTLKIQPAELGDSAMYLCASRGTGGSYEQYFGPGTRLTVT.

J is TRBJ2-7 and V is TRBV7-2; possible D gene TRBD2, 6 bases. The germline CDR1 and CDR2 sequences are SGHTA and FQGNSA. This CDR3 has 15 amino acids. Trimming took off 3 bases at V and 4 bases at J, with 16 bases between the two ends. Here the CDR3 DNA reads TGTGCCAGCAGCTTCCAGCGGACTGGACTATACGAGCAGTACTTC. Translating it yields CASSFQRTGLYEQYF.

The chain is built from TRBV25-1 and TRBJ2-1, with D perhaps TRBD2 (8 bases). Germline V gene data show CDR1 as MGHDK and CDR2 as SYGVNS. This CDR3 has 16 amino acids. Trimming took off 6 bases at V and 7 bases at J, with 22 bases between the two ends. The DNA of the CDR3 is TGTGCCAGCAGCCCCGGGAGGGGGCCGACTAGGAATGAGCAGTTCTTC. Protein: CASSPGRGPTRNEQFF. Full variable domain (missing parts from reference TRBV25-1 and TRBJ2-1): EADIYQTPRYLVIGTGKKITLECSQTMGHDKMYWYQQDPGMELHLIHYSYGVNSTEKGDLSSESTVSRIRTEHFPLTLESARPSHTSQYLCASSPGRGPTRNEQFFGPGTRLTVL.

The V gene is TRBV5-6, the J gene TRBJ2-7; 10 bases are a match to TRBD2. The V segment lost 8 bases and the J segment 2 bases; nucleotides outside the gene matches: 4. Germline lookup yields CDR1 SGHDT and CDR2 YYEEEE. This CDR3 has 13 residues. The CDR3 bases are TGTGCCAGTGGACTAGCGGTGGCCTACGAGCAGTACTTC. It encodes CASGLAVAYEQYF. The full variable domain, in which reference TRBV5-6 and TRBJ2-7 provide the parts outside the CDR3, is DAGVTQSPTHLIKTRGQQVTLRCSPKSGHDTVSWYQQALGQGPQFIFQYYEEEERQRGNFPDRFSGHQFPNYSSELNVNALLLGDSALYLCASGLAVAYEQYFGPGTRLTVT.

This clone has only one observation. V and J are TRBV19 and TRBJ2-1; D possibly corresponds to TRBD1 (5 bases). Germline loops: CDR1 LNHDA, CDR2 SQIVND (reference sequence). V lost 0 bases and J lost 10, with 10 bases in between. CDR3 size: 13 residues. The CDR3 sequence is CASSIDGRAEQFF. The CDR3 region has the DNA TGTGCCAGTAGTATAGATGGCAGGGCAGAGCAGTTCTTC.

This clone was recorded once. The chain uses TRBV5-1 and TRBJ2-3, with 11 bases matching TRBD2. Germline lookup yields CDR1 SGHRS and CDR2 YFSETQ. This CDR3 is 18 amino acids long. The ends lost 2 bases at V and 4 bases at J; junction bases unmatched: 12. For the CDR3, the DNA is TGCGCCAGCAGCTTATTTGGGACTAGCGGAACAGGCGCAGATACGCAGTATTTT. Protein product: CASSLFGTSGTGADTQYF.

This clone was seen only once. The CDR3 region has the DNA TGTGCAAGTCGCTTAGCGGGGACTAGCGCGACCGGGGAGCTGTTTTTT. Translating gives CASRLAGTSATGELFF. This sequence joins TRBV12-2 and TRBJ2-2; TRBD2 is the table's D call, not checked against the DNA. TRBV12-2 is a pseudogene locus. The CDR3 totals 16 residues.

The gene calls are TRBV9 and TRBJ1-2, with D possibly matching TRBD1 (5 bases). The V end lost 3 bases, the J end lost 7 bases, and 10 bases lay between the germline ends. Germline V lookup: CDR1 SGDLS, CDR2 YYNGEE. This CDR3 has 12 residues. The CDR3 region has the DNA TGTGCCAGCAGCGGGGGGGTGAGTGGCTACACCTTC. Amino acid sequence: CASSGGVSGYTF.

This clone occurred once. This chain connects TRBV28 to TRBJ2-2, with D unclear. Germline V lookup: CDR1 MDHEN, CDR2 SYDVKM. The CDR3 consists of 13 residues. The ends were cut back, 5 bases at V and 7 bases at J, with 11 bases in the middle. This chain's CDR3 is CASSPSVGGELFF. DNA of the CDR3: TGTGCCAGCAGTCCCAGCGTCGGCGGGGAGCTGTTTTTT.